The sequence of this TCR beta chain was determined in a study of cytomegalovirus exposure and HLA in healthy donors. Broader study findings: There were around 160 TCR beta chains listed as cytomegalovirus-associated. Usually a TCR sequence was rare, but some public TCRs were found in many donors.

The V gene end was trimmed by 3 bases and the J gene end by 6 bases; junction bases not matched to a gene: 5. Germline values: CDR1 SGHAT, CDR2 FQNNGV. CDR3 size: 14 residues. Comments on this clone: The antigen is undetermined.

Data came from immunoSEQ multiplex PCR; TCRdb stores just in-frame clones and leaves some out. The table shows 40,000 to 55,000 clones, with 80% to 90% occurring only once. This receptor was identified in a woman under 40 in good health and CMV-seronegative. Sample: PBMCs. V gene TRBV11-2 combines with J gene TRBJ2-7; TRBD2 matches at 10 bases. The CDR3 loop is CASSFLVAGGEQYF. DNA of the CDR3: TGTGCCAGCAGCTTTTTAGTAGCGGGAGGCGAGCAGTACTTC.